These 20 T cell receptor beta chains were all obtained from the same sample, sequenced in a study of CD8+ T cells in alopecia areata. RNA was isolated and reverse transcribed to cDNA, the sequencing template. Libraries were prepared by immunoSEQ multiplex PCR; TCRdb keeps only in-frame clonotypes and omits some of them. The sample holds approximately 180,000 clones; 58% are singletons and the top ten take approximately 16%. Treatment in this sample: oral pan-JAK inhibitor, 5-10 mg twice daily. The specimen was CD4+ T cells sorted from blood, collected at approximately week 56, from a patient treated with tofacitinib. All receptors come from a human donor with alopecia areata.

With regard to this clone: An end of the junction differs from the germline gene, which may be a read error. V usage is TRBV2 and J usage is TRBJ1-5; D not resolved. Looked up from germline, CDR1 is SNHLY and CDR2 is FYNNEI. The CDR3 loop spans 11 amino acids. CDR3 region: CASSSSQPQHF. In DNA, the CDR3 is TGTGCCAGCAGTAGCAGTCAGCCCCAGCATTTT.

This chain links TRBV13 with TRBJ2-6, with 7 bases fitting TRBD2. V trimming: 4 bases; J trimming: 0 bases; junction bases outside the gene matches: 0. The germline CDR1 and CDR2 sequences are PRHDT and FYEKMQ (reference sequence). The CDR3 loop spans 15 amino acids. CDR3 sequence reads: CASSSGGSGANVLTF. The CDR3 nucleotides read TGTGCCAGCAGCTCGGGGGGCTCTGGGGCCAACGTCCTGACTTTC.

The CDR3 region is CASSSYSGTGRETQYF. As DNA, the CDR3 is TGTGCCAGCAGCTCCTACTCCGGGACAGGGAGAGAGACCCAGTACTTC. The V and J genes are TRBV7-9 and TRBJ2-5, with TRBD1 matching 9 bases. Losses at the gene ends were 4 bases for V and 4 bases for J; bases not matched to a gene: 10. The germline V gene encodes CDR1 SEHNR and CDR2 FQNEAQ (reference sequence). The CDR3 is 16 amino acids.

The rearrangement uses TRBV30 and TRBJ2-1; no reliable D call. This CDR3 has 13 residues. CDR1 is GTSNPN, CDR2 SVGIG, per germline (reference sequence). V gave up 8 bases and J gave up 1 base, with 12 bases separating them. The CDR3 DNA sequence: TGTGCCGGCTGGAAGGTGTCCTACAATGAGCAGTTCTTC. This sequence encodes CAGWKVSYNEQFF.

The chain has TRBV2 and TRBJ2-7; 8 bases are shared with TRBD1. In germline, CDR1 is SNHLY, CDR2 FYNNEI. The CDR3 loop spans 13 amino acids. Unmatched junction bases numbered 3, after V lost 5 bases and J lost 3 bases. This CDR3 reads CASSSGTGYEQYF. DNA of the CDR3: TGTGCCAGCAGTTCCGGGACAGGCTACGAGCAGTACTTC.

The chain recombines TRBV7-9 with TRBJ1-4; D gene ambiguous. CDR1 is SEHNR and CDR2 is FQNEAQ in the germline V gene (reference sequence). CDR3 length: 16 amino acids. V lost 0 bases and J 1 base, leaving 9 bases between the germline ends. CDR3 sequence reads: CASSLADSITNEKLFF. The CDR3 DNA follows: TGTGCCAGCAGCTTAGCCGACTCTATAACTAATGAAAAACTGTTTTTT.

CDR3 sequence reads: CASSLTIYGGYTF. As DNA, the CDR3 is TGTGCCAGCAGCTTGACAATCTATGGCGGCTACACCTTC. The V call is TRBV7-3, the J call TRBJ1-2; no reliable D call. Germline loops: CDR1 SGHTA, CDR2 FQGTGA. The CDR3 covers 13 residues. V gave up 3 bases and J gave up 8 bases, with 13 bases separating them.

This clone was seen more than once but under ten times. The chain recombines TRBV5-1 with TRBJ2-4; possibly TRBD1 or TRBD2 for D (5 bases each). V lost 4 bases and J lost 6, with 14 bases in between. This CDR3 comprises 14 residues. Germline CDR1 is SGHRS and CDR2 is YFSETQ. CDR3 amino acids: CASSPGTGRNIQYF. In DNA form, the CDR3 reads TGCGCCAGCAGCCCGGGGACGGGGCGAAACATTCAGTACTTC.

This chain connects TRBV5-1 to TRBJ2-4; 9 nucleotides agree with TRBD1. The CDR3 sequence is 14 residues long. The V gene end was trimmed by 4 bases and the J gene end by 8 bases; junction bases not matched to a gene: 7. CDR1 and CDR2 from the germline V gene are SGHRS and YFSETQ. The CDR3 DNA sequence: TGCGCCAGCAGCCTCCGGGACAGGGAGGACATTCAGTACTTC. Translation gives CASSLRDREDIQYF.

The chain combines TRBV2 with TRBJ1-6, with 7 bases identical to TRBD1. This CDR3 contains 13 residues. V lost 10 bases and J lost 8; bases outside the gene matches: 8. The V gene's germline CDR1 is SNHLY and CDR2 FYNNEI. CDR3 region: CATTGTVYSPLHF. CDR3 sequence (DNA): TGTGCCACGACCGGGACAGTCTATTCACCCCTCCACTTT.

CDR3 nucleotide sequence: TGTGCCACCAGCAGAGATCGGTGGCAGGCACCGTTCTTC. It specifies CATSRDRWQAPFF. The genes are TRBV15 and TRBJ2-1; no firm D call. The CDR3 extends over 13 amino acids. Germline lookup yields CDR1 LNHNV and CDR2 YYDKDF (reference sequence). V was cut by 0 bases and J by 15 bases, with 15 bases left in between.

This chain joins TRBV25-1 and TRBJ2-3; 10 bases match TRBD2. The V gene end was trimmed by 3 bases and the J gene end by 6 bases; junction bases not matched to a gene: 3. CDR1 and CDR2 (germline): MGHDK, SYGVNS. This CDR3 is 14 amino acids long. CDR3 in DNA: TGTGCCAGCAGTGAGCTAGCGGGGGAGGATACGCAGTATTTT. Protein: CASSELAGEDTQYF.

The rearrangement links TRBV5-4 to TRBJ2-7; perhaps D is TRBD1 or TRBD2 (6 bases each). Germline V gene lookup returns CDR1 SGHNT and CDR2 YYREEE (reference sequence). Trimming took 3 bases from V and 0 from J, leaving 22 bases between them. CDR3 size: 18 residues. Written as DNA, the CDR3 is TGTGCCAGCAGCTCCGGCTCTGTTAGGGGGGTTAGCTCCTACGAGCAGTACTTC. Its translation is CASSSGSVRGVSSYEQYF. The full variable domain, in which reference TRBV5-4 and TRBJ2-7 provide the parts outside the CDR3, is ETGVTQSPTHLIKTRGQQVTLRCSSQSGHNTVSWYQQALGQGPQFIFQYYREEENGRGNFPPRFSGLQFPNYSSELNVNALELDDSALYLCASSSGSVRGVSSYEQYFGPGTRLTVT.

The genes are TRBV5-1 and TRBJ1-6; no firm D call. This CDR3 has 14 amino acids. Germline V gene lookup returns CDR1 SGHRS and CDR2 YFSETQ. Trimming shortened V by 0 bases and J by 6 bases, and 7 bases separated the two germline ends. The CDR3 nucleotides read TGCGCCAGCAGCTTGGGGGAGATTAATTCACCCCTCCACTTT. Its translation: CASSLGEINSPLHF. The full variable domain, with the rest looked up from reference TRBV5-1 and TRBJ1-6, is KAGVTQTPRYLIKTRGQQVTLSCSPISGHRSVSWYQQTPGQGLQFLFEYFSETQRNKGNFPGRFSGRQFSNSRSEMNVSTLELGDSALYLCASSLGEINSPLHFGNGTRLTVT.

This clone was recorded a few times. The chain combines TRBV29-1 with TRBJ1-1; D is perhaps TRBD1 (5 bases). Deletions cut 5 bases from V and 0 bases from J, with 13 bases between. This CDR3 is built from 14 residues. Germline V CDR1 and CDR2: SQVTM, ANQGSEA. CDR3: CSVNNRRLNTEAFF. CDR3 DNA sequence: TGCAGCGTTAATAACAGGCGACTGAACACTGAAGCTTTCTTT.

This clone came up a few times. The rearrangement uses TRBV29-1 and TRBJ1-2; D is possibly TRBD1 (5 bases). V was pared by 4 bases and J by 2 bases, with 14 bases between. Germline CDR1 and CDR2: SQVTM and ANQGSEA. The CDR3 is 14 residues long. The CDR3 loop reads CSVVGGEGNYGYTF. The CDR3 DNA sequence: TGCAGCGTTGTCGGGGGTGAGGGAAACTATGGCTACACCTTC.

This clone was observed a handful of times. The chain combines TRBV6-4 with TRBJ2-3; no firm D call. Germline V CDR1 and CDR2: MRHNA, SNTAGT. The V end was cut by 0 bases, the J end by 6 bases, with 10 bases between. The CDR3 spans 14 residues. The CDR3 loop is CASSDSTRSDTQYF. CDR3 bases: TGTGCCAGCAGTGACTCGACACGCTCGGATACGCAGTATTTT.

Notes on this clone: This may come from a read error, since a much larger clone is one base off. The chain links TRBV7-2 to TRBJ2-3, with TRBD2 as a possible D gene (5 bases). The germline V and J ends were trimmed by 5 bases and 0 bases, with 9 bases remaining between them. The CDR3 totals 14 residues. Germline V gives CDR1 SGHTA, CDR2 FQGNSA. This CDR3 reads CASSQRGSTDTQYF. The CDR3 nucleotides are TGTGCCAGCAGCCAGAGAGGGAGCACAGATACGCAGTATTTT.

This clone has only a few counts. This chain connects TRBV25-1 to TRBJ2-6; D is perhaps TRBD1 (5 bases). The CDR3 length is 16 residues. Germline lookup yields CDR1 MGHDK and CDR2 SYGVNS. Trimming removed 5 bases at V and 4 bases at J, with 15 bases between. The CDR3 DNA follows: TGTGCCAGCAGTCCCATCCCAGGGTCCGGGGCCAACGTCCTGACTTTC. Amino acid sequence: CASSPIPGSGANVLTF. The full variable domain, its missing parts supplied by reference TRBV25-1 and TRBJ2-6, is EADIYQTPRYLVIGTGKKITLECSQTMGHDKMYWYQQDPGMELHLIHYSYGVNSTEKGDLSSESTVSRIRTEHFPLTLESARPSHTSQYLCASSPIPGSGANVLTFGAGSRLTVL.

The chain recombines TRBV10-3 with TRBJ2-5; D gene unclear. V was pared by 4 bases and J by 5 bases, with 11 bases between. Looked up from germline, CDR1 is ENHRY and CDR2 is SYGVKD. The CDR3 extends over 13 amino acids. The CDR3 sequence is CAISGTVGETQYF. CDR3 coding DNA: TGTGCCATCAGTGGGACCGTGGGGGAGACCCAGTACTTC.